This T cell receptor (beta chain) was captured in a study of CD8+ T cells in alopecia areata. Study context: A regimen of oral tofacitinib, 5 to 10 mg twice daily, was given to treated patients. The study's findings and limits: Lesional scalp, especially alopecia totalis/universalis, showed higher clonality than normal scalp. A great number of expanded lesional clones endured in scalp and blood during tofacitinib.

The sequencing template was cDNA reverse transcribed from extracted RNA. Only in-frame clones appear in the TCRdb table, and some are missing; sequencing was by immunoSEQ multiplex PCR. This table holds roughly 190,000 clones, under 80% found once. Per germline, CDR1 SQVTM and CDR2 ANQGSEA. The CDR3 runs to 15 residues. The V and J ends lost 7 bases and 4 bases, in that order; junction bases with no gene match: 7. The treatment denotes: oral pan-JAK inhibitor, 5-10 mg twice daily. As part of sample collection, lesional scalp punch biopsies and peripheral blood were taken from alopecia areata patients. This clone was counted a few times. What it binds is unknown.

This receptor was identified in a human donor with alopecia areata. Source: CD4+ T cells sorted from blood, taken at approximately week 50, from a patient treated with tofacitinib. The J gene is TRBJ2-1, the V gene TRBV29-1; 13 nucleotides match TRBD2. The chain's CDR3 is CSAPGLAGLYNEQFF. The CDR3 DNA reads TGCAGCGCCCCGGGACTAGCGGGGCTATACAATGAGCAGTTCTTC.